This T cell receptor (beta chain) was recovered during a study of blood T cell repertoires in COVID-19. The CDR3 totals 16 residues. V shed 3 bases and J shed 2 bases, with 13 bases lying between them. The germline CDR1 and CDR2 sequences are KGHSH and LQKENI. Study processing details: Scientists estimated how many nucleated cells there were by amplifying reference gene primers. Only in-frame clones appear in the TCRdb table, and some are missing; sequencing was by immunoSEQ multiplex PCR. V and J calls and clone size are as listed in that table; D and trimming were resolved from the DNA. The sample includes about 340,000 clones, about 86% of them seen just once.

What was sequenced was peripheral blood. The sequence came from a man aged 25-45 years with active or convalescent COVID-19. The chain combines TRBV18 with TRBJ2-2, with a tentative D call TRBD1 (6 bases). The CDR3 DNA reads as TGTGCCAGCTCACCGAGGGACATTGGAAACACCGGGGAGCTGTTTTTT. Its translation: CASSPRDIGNTGELFF.